The 30 T cell receptor beta chains below were found in one sample sequenced in a study of blood T cell repertoires in COVID-19. Some clones are missing from TCRdb's copy, which holds only in-frame ones; the method was immunoSEQ multiplex PCR. This repertoire shows about 180,000 clones, approximately 82% found once; its top ten account for 17%. Source material: PBMCs or T cells enriched from blood (not recorded which). These receptors came from a woman in her forties or fifties who had recovered from COVID-19.

The DNA of the CDR3 is TGCGCCAGCAGCCAAGGACCTGGACTCTACGAGCAGTACTTC. Residues: CASSQGPGLYEQYF. The chain carries TRBV4-3 and TRBJ2-7; D possibly corresponds to TRBD2 (5 bases). The CDR3 length is 14 residues. Trimming left V 1 base short and J 3 bases short, with 10 bases between. Looked up from germline, CDR1 is LGHNA and CDR2 is YSLEER.

This clone was recorded a few times. The chain couples TRBV9 to TRBJ1-1; 8 bases line up with TRBD1. The CDR3 extends over 14 amino acids. CDR1 SGDLS and CDR2 YYNGEE come from the germline V gene. V lost 3 bases, J lost 1 base, and 2 bases stayed unmatched. The CDR3 protein is CASSEGQANTEAFF. The CDR3 region has the DNA TGTGCCAGCAGCGAGGGACAGGCGAACACTGAAGCTTTCTTT.

V gene TRBV9 combines with J gene TRBJ2-3; D remains unclear. The ends were cut back, 0 bases at V and 1 base at J, with 12 bases in the middle. This CDR3 is 16 amino acids long. CDR1 is SGDLS, CDR2 YYNGEE, per germline. The DNA of the CDR3 is TGTGCCAGCAGCGTAGCTCTCGTAGGAGGCACAGATACGCAGTATTTT. It yields the protein CASSVALVGGTDTQYF.

The chain links TRBV28 to TRBJ1-5; the match to TRBD1 covers 9 bases. In germline, CDR1 is MDHEN, CDR2 SYDVKM. J gave up 5 bases and V 6 bases, and 20 bases lay outside the gene matches. The CDR3 consists of 19 residues. The CDR3 DNA reads TGTGCCAGCAGGACCTCTACCGGACCGGGACAGGGTCGCGATCAGCCCCAGCATTTT. It translates to CASRTSTGPGQGRDQPQHF.

J is TRBJ1-6 and V is TRBV28, with 7 positions matching TRBD1. V gave up 5 bases and J gave up 10 bases; unmatched junction bases: 8. CDR3 length equals 14 residues. Germline CDR1 reads MDHEN; CDR2 reads SYDVKM. The CDR3 bases are TGTGCCAGCAGTCAGGGGGGACGGAAATCACCCCTCCACTTT. Its translation is CASSQGGRKSPLHF.

The chain recombines TRBV15 with TRBJ1-4, with 8 bases matching TRBD1. This CDR3 is 16 amino acids long. V lost 2 bases, J lost 7 bases, and 9 bases stayed unmatched. Germline CDR1 LNHNV, CDR2 YYDKDF (reference sequence). The CDR3 nucleotides read TGTGCCACCAGCAGACCCCAGACAGGGGAGGCTGAAAAACTGTTTTTT. It codes for CATSRPQTGEAEKLFF.

The chain joins TRBV6-2 or TRBV6-3 to TRBJ2-1; 13 bases map to TRBD2. The CDR3 loop spans 15 amino acids. V trimming: 3 bases; J trimming: 10 bases; junction bases outside the gene matches: 6. Germline values: CDR1 MNHEY, CDR2 SVGEGT. In DNA, the CDR3 is TGTGCCAGCAGTTATTCTGGACTAGCGGGAGCCGAGCAGTTCTTC. This encodes CASSYSGLAGAEQFF.

In this sample, this clone turned up once. The rearrangement joins TRBV9 to TRBJ1-2; 7 bases map to TRBD1. The CDR3 extends over 15 amino acids. V lost 6 bases, J lost 8 bases, and 16 bases stayed unmatched. CDR1 SGDLS and CDR2 YYNGEE come from the germline V gene. The CDR3 DNA sequence: TGTGCCAGCACCACCGGGCGACAGGGCTATTCGGGCTACACCTTC. This translates into CASTTGRQGYSGYTF.

This chain's CDR3 is CASSTPQVAQYF. CDR3 nucleotides: TGTGCCAGCAGTACCCCCCAGGTGGCGCAGTACTTC. The chain employs TRBV2 and TRBJ2-7; D is ambiguous. V was trimmed by 5 bases and J by 9 bases, leaving 14 bases between them. Germline lookup yields CDR1 SNHLY and CDR2 FYNNEI. The CDR3 has 12 amino acids.

The rearrangement uses TRBV7-9 and TRBJ2-2; no reliable D call. This CDR3 is 15 amino acids long. The germline V gene encodes CDR1 SEHNR and CDR2 FQNEAQ (reference sequence). V was pared by 3 bases and J by 4 bases, with 12 bases between. CDR3 DNA sequence: TGTGCCAGCAGCTTTTTAAGTCCCGGCACCGGGGAGCTGTTTTTT. Its translation is CASSFLSPGTGELFF.

The chain uses TRBV9 and TRBJ1-3; 8 bases are shared with TRBD1. Germline values: CDR1 SGDLS, CDR2 YYNGEE. This CDR3 has 17 amino acids. Trimming removed 3 bases from V and 9 bases from J; junction bases left unmatched: 17. CDR3 sequence: CASSARQGLDQEPTIYF. The CDR3 DNA follows: TGTGCCAGCAGCGCCCGACAGGGGTTAGATCAGGAACCCACCATATATTTT.

V is TRBV5-4 and J is TRBJ1-3; D ambiguous. Trimming left V 3 bases short and J 0 bases short, with 13 bases between. The germline V gene has CDR1 SGHNT and CDR2 YYREEE (reference sequence). The CDR3 length is 16 residues. DNA of the CDR3: TGTGCCAGCAGCTCCCCCAACGGAGACTCTGGAAACACCATATATTTT. Amino acids: CASSSPNGDSGNTIYF. The full variable domain, with the rest looked up from reference TRBV5-4 and TRBJ1-3, is ETGVTQSPTHLIKTRGQQVTLRCSSQSGHNTVSWYQQALGQGPQFIFQYYREEENGRGNFPPRFSGLQFPNYSSELNVNALELDDSALYLCASSSPNGDSGNTIYFGEGSWLTVV.

V and J are TRBV7-6 and TRBJ2-1; TRBD1 might be the D (5 bases). Germline CDR1 reads SGHVS; CDR2 reads FNYEAQ. Deletions cut 1 base from V and 4 bases from J, with 14 bases between. The CDR3 has 16 amino acids. In nucleotides, the CDR3 is TGTGCCAGCAGCTTAGGTACAGGTGAGATTTACAATGAGCAGTTCTTC. Protein: CASSLGTGEIYNEQFF.

The chain recombines TRBV6-5 with TRBJ1-4, with TRBD1 identical over 9 bases. J was trimmed by 10 bases and V by 5 bases; bases with no gene match: 8. Germline V lookup: CDR1 MNHEY, CDR2 SVGAGI. This CDR3 contains 14 residues. CDR3 DNA sequence: TGTGCCAGCAGTCAGACAGGGGGGACGGGAAAACTGTTTTTT. This encodes CASSQTGGTGKLFF.

The chain carries TRBV2 and TRBJ2-3; 10 bases fit TRBD2. The germline V gene encodes CDR1 SNHLY and CDR2 FYNNEI. Trimming at V came to 4 bases and at J to 2 bases, leaving 9 bases not matched to a gene. This CDR3 contains 17 residues. The DNA of the CDR3 is TGTGCCAGCAGTGCGAGACTAGCGGGTTCCTTCACAGATACGCAGTATTTT. Translated: CASSARLAGSFTDTQYF.

This clone was counted a single time. The chain employs TRBV7-2 and TRBJ2-3; D is perhaps TRBD2 (5 bases). Germline V gives CDR1 SGHTA, CDR2 FQGNSA. Trimming cost V 7 bases and J 3 bases, with 8 bases left between them. The CDR3 covers 12 residues. The CDR3 sequence: CASNEGTDTQYF. The CDR3 DNA follows: TGTGCCAGCAATGAGGGAACAGATACGCAGTATTTT.

This chain joins TRBV5-1 and TRBJ1-1; no firm D call. V was shortened by 5 bases and J by 8 bases, with 10 bases between the two germline ends. In germline, CDR1 is SGHRS, CDR2 YFSETQ. CDR3 size: 11 residues. CDR3 protein: CASRYGVEAFF. CDR3 nucleotide sequence: TGCGCCAGCAGATATGGAGTCGAAGCTTTCTTT. Full variable domain (rest looked up from reference TRBV5-1 and TRBJ1-1): KAGVTQTPRYLIKTRGQQVTLSCSPISGHRSVSWYQQTPGQGLQFLFEYFSETQRNKGNFPGRFSGRQFSNSRSEMNVSTLELGDSALYLCASRYGVEAFFGQGTRLTVV.

The V call is TRBV20-1, the J call TRBJ1-4, with D possibly TRBD1 on 5 matching bases. This CDR3 has 11 amino acids. The germline V gene encodes CDR1 DFQATT and CDR2 SNEGSKA (reference sequence). The V gene lost 8 bases and the J gene lost 6 bases, with 10 bases spanning the gap. Here the CDR3 reads CSQSRDEKLFF. In DNA, the CDR3 is TGCAGTCAAAGCAGGGATGAAAAACTGTTTTTT.

The gene calls are TRBV2 and TRBJ2-2; D is ambiguous. Deletions cut 7 bases from V and 7 bases from J, with 10 bases between. The CDR3 has 12 amino acids. Germline V CDR1 and CDR2: SNHLY, FYNNEI. The CDR3 here is CASTTSHGELFF. The CDR3 bases are TGTGCCAGCACTACTTCGCACGGGGAGCTGTTTTTT. Variable domain in full (rest from reference TRBV2 and TRBJ2-2): EPEVTQTPSHQVTQMGQEVILRCVPISNHLYFYWYRQILGQKVEFLVSFYNNEISEKSEIFDDQFSVERPDGSNFTLKIRSTKLEDSAMYFCASTTSHGELFFGEGSRLTVL.

This chain connects TRBV7-8 to TRBJ1-5, with 12 bases fitting TRBD1. Germline CDR1 is SGHVS and CDR2 is FQNEAQ. This CDR3 has 15 residues. J was trimmed by 6 bases and V by 5 bases; bases with no gene match: 5. The chain's CDR3 is CASSRDRGPSQPQHF. The CDR3, as DNA: TGTGCCAGCAGCCGGGACAGGGGGCCAAGTCAGCCCCAGCATTTT.

The rearrangement links TRBV14 to TRBJ1-1, with 9 nucleotides matching TRBD1. This CDR3 has 15 amino acids. V shed 5 bases and J 2 bases; nucleotides not matched to a gene: 6. Germline CDR1 and CDR2: SGHDN and FVKESK. CDR3 bases: TGTGCCAGCAGCGAAACGGACAGGGGAAACACTGAAGCTTTCTTT. This sequence encodes CASSETDRGNTEAFF.

The rearrangement links TRBV3-1 (or the pseudogene TRBV3-2) to TRBJ2-1, with 12 nucleotides matching TRBD2. The CDR3 contains 16 residues. V was clipped by 3 bases and J by 8 bases; unmatched bases: 8. Looked up from germline, CDR1 is LGHDT and CDR2 is YNNKEL (reference sequence). In nucleotides, the CDR3 is TGTGCCAGCAGCCATTGGACTAGCGGGACCCACCATGAGCAGTTCTTC. Protein product: CASSHWTSGTHHEQFF.

The chain has TRBV15 and TRBJ1-3; 11 bases line up with TRBD1. CDR3 length equals 17 residues. V lost 4 bases and J lost 2; bases outside the gene matches: 7. Germline values: CDR1 LNHNV, CDR2 YYDKDF (reference sequence). The CDR3 is CATSMKRGQGAGNTIYF. CDR3 bases: TGTGCCACCAGCATGAAAAGGGGACAGGGGGCTGGAAACACCATATATTTT.

This chain links TRBV6-5 with TRBJ2-5; 8 bases agree with TRBD1. CDR3 size: 13 residues. The V gene end was trimmed by 6 bases and the J gene end by 5 bases; junction bases not matched to a gene: 5. The V gene's germline CDR1 is MNHEY and CDR2 SVGAGI. As DNA, the CDR3 is TGTGCCAGCAGCAGGGGGCTTATCGAGACCCAGTACTTC. It encodes CASSRGLIETQYF.

The chain links TRBV7-8 to TRBJ1-6; TRBD1 is a possible D gene (6 bases). The germline gives CDR1 SGHVS, CDR2 FQNEAQ. Trimming removed 9 bases at V and 6 bases at J, with 12 bases between. This CDR3 has 13 amino acids. The CDR3 loop is CASGQLINSPLHF. The CDR3 nucleotides read TGTGCCAGTGGACAGCTAATTAATTCACCCCTCCACTTT.

This clone was observed a single time. The CDR3 DNA sequence: TGTGCCAGCAGACACGGACAGGGCCCCTACGAGCAGTACTTC. It yields the protein CASRHGQGPYEQYF. This chain connects TRBV6-5 to TRBJ2-7, with 8 bases aligning to TRBD1. From germline, CDR1 is MNHEY and CDR2 SVGAGI. Trimming cost V 6 bases and J 2 bases; bases outside gene matches: 6. CDR3 length: 14 residues.

The V gene is TRBV7-2, the J gene TRBJ2-7; D is perhaps TRBD2 (7 bases). CDR1 and CDR2 from the germline V gene are SGHTA and FQGNSA. This CDR3 comprises 14 residues. Trimming pared 5 bases from V and 2 bases from J, leaving 13 bases between. The DNA for the CDR3 is TGTGCCAGCAGCCGGGGGGCAACTCCCTACGAGCAGTACTTC. Its protein is CASSRGATPYEQYF.

In this sample, this clone turned up a few times. The gene calls are TRBV7-9 and TRBJ1-1; D not certain. Trimming shortened V by 4 bases and J by 0 bases, and 12 bases separated the two germline ends. Germline CDR1 SEHNR, CDR2 FQNEAQ (reference sequence). The CDR3 is 15 amino acids. The CDR3 here is CASSSGYFMNTEAFF. CDR3 nucleotides: TGTGCCAGCAGCTCGGGGTACTTCATGAACACTGAAGCTTTCTTT.

This clone appeared a single time. The genes are TRBV5-1 and TRBJ1-1; the D gene is possibly TRBD1 (5 bases). CDR3 length: 14 residues. Between the trimmed V and J ends, which lost 3 bases and 3 bases, there was a span of 12 bases. The germline CDR1 and CDR2 sequences are SGHRS and YFSETQ. The CDR3 loop is CASSWQGVDTEAFF. The CDR3 coding sequence is TGCGCCAGCAGCTGGCAGGGTGTGGACACTGAAGCTTTCTTT.

The V and J genes are TRBV11-2 and TRBJ2-1, with 14 bases aligning to TRBD2. Looked up from germline, CDR1 is SGHAT and CDR2 is FQNNGV. Trimming removed 4 bases from V and 8 bases from J; junction bases left unmatched: 10. The CDR3 sequence is 17 residues long. CDR3 DNA: TGTGCCAGCAGCTCGGGACTAGCGGGAGTAAAGACGGATGAGCAGTTCTTC. Its translation is CASSSGLAGVKTDEQFF.